This note documents a single T cell receptor (beta chain) sequence. This clonotype has ten or more counts. The antigen it recognizes is unknown. Base qualities are not at hand, and no much larger clone is one base apart. The entry originates in a study of T cells after yellow fever vaccination (dated by TCRdb to the late 2010s). With regard to the full study: Libraries from fractions with low cell numbers were prepared with the SMART-Seq v4 Ultra Low Input RNA kit. Blood was collected at multiple timepoints before and after primary and secondary immunization, and bulk PBMC replicates and cell subsets were isolated. Two healthy male donors, one aged 18 to 30 and one aged 30 to 39 years, were included in the cohort. To track T-cell clones before and after primary and booster YFV17D yellow fever vaccination, bulk TCR alpha and beta repertoires were sequenced longitudinally. Study-wide conclusions, independent of this receptor: Because abundant contaminating clonotypes from the bulk population could be contained in FACS-sorted repertoires, computational filtering was required. Most clones expanded after primary vaccination (approximately 97% of CD4 and around 88% of CD8) were re-detected after the booster, suggesting that broad memory maintenance occurred. Because the study included only a couple of donors, the extent to which the findings can be generalized is limited. A small fraction of clonotypes showed up in both the CD4 and CD8 compartments, probably as a result of convergent recombination. Compared with the primary T-cell response, the secondary T-cell response was weaker but faster, peaking on day 5 rather than day 15.

TCR cDNA was synthesized by 5'RACE template switching, through which a universal primer site and unique molecular identifiers were introduced. Priming for cDNA synthesis came from both the TCR alpha and TCR beta constant segments. Library amplification involved two PCR steps, and the second step added sample barcodes and sequencing adapters. Sequencing of libraries was done on Illumina HiSeq 2500 (2x100 bp) or NovaSeq (2x150 bp). On the authors' methods: Reads were demultiplexed and collapsed into UMI consensus sequences with MIGEC, and V(D)J alignment was performed with MiXCR. Vaccine-responding clonotypes were defined with edgeR using replicate PBMC samples, requiring FDR below 0.01 and a log2 fold change above 5 up to day 15. Each bulk clonotype was labeled CD4 or CD8 based on which sequenced repertoire, CD4 or CD8, contained the clonotype at higher abundance. TCRdb's own reprocessing of the public reads used fastp at Q25 and MiXCR and kept productive beta chains. Rows with a matching CDR3 protein are joined into one entry that keeps the most common DNA and genes. In this record, the V and J calls reflect TCRdb's handling and not the investigators' own analysis. For this sample the table gives more than 300,000 distinct CDR3 sequences, of which around 6.8% were detected only once. 15% to 20% of the sample goes to the ten largest clones.

The CDR3 runs 14 amino acids, cysteine and phenylalanine included. The entry retains the CDR3 DNA only, 42 bases that are in frame from base 1. V is clipped by 7 bases and J by 5 bases, and the sequence between their germline boundaries is 17 bases long. This specimen's treatment or condition label, interpreted: live attenuated yellow fever vaccine strain. At every blood-draw timepoint, two biological replicates of bulk PBMCs were collected. PBMCs were isolated from peripheral blood using a standard Ficoll-Paque protocol. TriZol was used to extract RNA from bulk PBMCs, CD4 and CD8 fractions, and dextramer-positive and dextramer-negative fractions.

The specimen comprised PBMCs, sampled approximately 47 days after the first yellow fever vaccination. The chain is encoded by TRBV12-3 or TRBV12-4 joined to TRBJ2-5; confidence is insufficient to name the D gene. This sequence was found in a man between 18 and 35 years old who received the YFV17D yellow fever vaccine. The nucleotides are TGTGCCAGCACCGAAGGGCTAACCGGGGAGACCCAGTACTTC. Its product reads: CASTEGLTGETQYF.